The sequence of this TCR beta chain was determined in a study of beta chain features in type 1 diabetes. Notes on the study in general: VDJ junctions from patients with type 1 diabetes contained fewer insertions and more deletions. The cDNA sequencing approach could over-represent high-TCR-expressing cells.

This clone turned up a few times. The target antigen is unknown. The sequenced template was cDNA made from the entire isolated RNA. Using immunoSEQ multiplex PCR, the repertoire was profiled, and TCRdb retains in-frame clones only, with some absent. The sample lists about 370,000 clones, over 13% occurring once. Every participating donor gave one draw, a heparinised blood sample averaging around 120 mL. Purity of each sorted population was above 98%. CDR3 length: 11 residues. Germline loops: CDR1 SQVTM, CDR2 ANQGSEA. V was clipped by 7 bases and J by 8 bases, with 12 bases between them. The TCR comes from a young woman in good health. The specimen was naive CD4+ T cells from blood. The V gene is TRBV29-1, the J gene TRBJ2-1; D unresolved. The CDR3 DNA is TGCAGCGAGGCTAGTCTCCATGAGCAGTTCTTC. This gives the protein CSEASLHEQFF.